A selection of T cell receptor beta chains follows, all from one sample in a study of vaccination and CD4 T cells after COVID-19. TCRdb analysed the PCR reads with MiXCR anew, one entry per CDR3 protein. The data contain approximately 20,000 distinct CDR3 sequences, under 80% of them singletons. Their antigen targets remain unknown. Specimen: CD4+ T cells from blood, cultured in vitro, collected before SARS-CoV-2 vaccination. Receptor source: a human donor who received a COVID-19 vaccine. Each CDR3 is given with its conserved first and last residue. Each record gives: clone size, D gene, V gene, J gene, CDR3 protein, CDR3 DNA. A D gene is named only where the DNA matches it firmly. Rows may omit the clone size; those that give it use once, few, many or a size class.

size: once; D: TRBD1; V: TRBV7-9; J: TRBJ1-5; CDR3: CASSLGDPGGSGQPQHF; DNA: TGTGCCAGCAGCTTAGGGGATCCAGGGGGCAGCGGTCAGCCCCAGCATTTT
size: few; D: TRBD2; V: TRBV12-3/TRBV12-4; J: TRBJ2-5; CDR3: CASSFRGGLGTQYF; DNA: TGTGCCAGCAGCTTCCGGGGGGGCCTGGGGACCCAGTACTTC
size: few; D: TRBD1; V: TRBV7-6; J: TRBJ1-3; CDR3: CASSLRDSSGNTIYF; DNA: TGTGCCAGCAGCTTACGGGACAGCTCTGGAAACACCATATATTTT
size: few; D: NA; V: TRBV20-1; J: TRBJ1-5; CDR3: CSARAWQPQHF; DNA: TGCAGTGCTAGAGCGTGGCAGCCCCAGCATTTT
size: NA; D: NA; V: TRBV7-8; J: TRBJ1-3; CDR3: CASTQFEGNTIYF; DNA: TGTGCCAGCACCCAGTTTGAGGGGAACACCATATATTTT
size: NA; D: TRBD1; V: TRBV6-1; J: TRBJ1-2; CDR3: CASSPGQGQGGYTF; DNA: TGTGCCAGCAGCCCGGGACAGGGGCAGGGTGGCTACACCTTC
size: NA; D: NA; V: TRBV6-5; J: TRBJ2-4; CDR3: CASSYRADRSKNIQYF; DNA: TGTGCCAGCAGTTACCGGGCAGACCGGAGCAAAAACATTCAGTACTTC
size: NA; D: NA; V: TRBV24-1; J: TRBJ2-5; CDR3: CATSGGQKMETQYF; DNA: TGTGCCACCAGTGGGGGGCAAAAGATGGAGACCCAGTACTTC
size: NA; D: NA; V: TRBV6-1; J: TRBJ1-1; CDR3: CASSETAEAFF; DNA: TGTGCCAGCAGTGAAACGGCTGAAGCTTTCTTT
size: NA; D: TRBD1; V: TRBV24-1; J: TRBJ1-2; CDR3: CATSPTGGNYGYTF; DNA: TGTGCCACCAGCCCAACAGGGGGGAACTATGGCTACACCTTC
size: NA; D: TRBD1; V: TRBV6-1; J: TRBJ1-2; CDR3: CASSAGTGDNYGYTF; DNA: TGTGCCAGCAGTGCCGGGACAGGGGATAACTATGGCTACACCTTC
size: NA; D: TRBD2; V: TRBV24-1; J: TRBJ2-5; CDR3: CATSEHSGGARETQYF; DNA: TGTGCCACCAGTGAACATAGCGGGGGGGCCCGTGAGACCCAGTACTTC
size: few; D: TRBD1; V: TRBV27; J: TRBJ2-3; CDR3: CASSLLLGTGRADTQYF; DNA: TGTGCCAGCAGTCTCTTGCTTGGGACAGGGAGAGCAGATACGCAGTATTTT
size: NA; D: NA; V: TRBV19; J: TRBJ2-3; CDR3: CASTNGPDTQYF; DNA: TGTGCCAGTACCAATGGGCCAGATACGCAGTATTTT
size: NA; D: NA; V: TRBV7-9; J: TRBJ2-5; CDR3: CASITAQETQYF; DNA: TGTGCCAGCATCACAGCACAAGAGACCCAGTACTTC
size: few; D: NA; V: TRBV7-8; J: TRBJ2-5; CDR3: CASSANGGTSEGTQYF; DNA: TGTGCCAGCAGCGCGAACGGAGGGACTTCGGAAGGGACCCAGTACTTC
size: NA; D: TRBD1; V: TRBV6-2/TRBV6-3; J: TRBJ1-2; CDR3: CASSRPGTVSYGYTF; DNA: TGTGCCAGCAGCCGCCCCGGGACAGTTAGCTATGGCTACACCTTC
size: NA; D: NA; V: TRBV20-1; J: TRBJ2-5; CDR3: CSARDRLRGEETQYF; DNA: TGCAGTGCTAGAGATCGGCTTCGCGGGGAAGAGACCCAGTACTTC
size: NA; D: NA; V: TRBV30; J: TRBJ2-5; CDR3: CAWLVAETQYF; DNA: TGTGCCTGGCTGGTAGCAGAGACCCAGTACTTC
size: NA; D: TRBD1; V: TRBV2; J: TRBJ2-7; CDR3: CASSDEGTGGGYEQYF; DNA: TGTGCCAGCAGTGACGAAGGGACAGGGGGCGGTTACGAGCAGTACTTC
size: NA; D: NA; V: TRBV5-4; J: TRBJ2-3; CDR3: CARSRDGRTDTQYF; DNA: TGTGCCAGGTCAAGAGACGGGAGAACAGATACGCAGTATTTT
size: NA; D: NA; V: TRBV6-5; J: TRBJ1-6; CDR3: CASSYSTIGFNSPLHF; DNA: TGTGCCAGCAGTTACTCGACAATAGGCTTTAATTCACCCCTCCACTTT
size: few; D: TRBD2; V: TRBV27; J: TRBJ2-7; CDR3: CASSFREAVGEQYF; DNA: TGTGCCAGCAGTTTTCGGGAGGCGGTTGGCGAGCAGTACTTC
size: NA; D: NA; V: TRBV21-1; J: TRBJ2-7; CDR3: CASTREPQPYEQYF; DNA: TGTGCCAGCACCCGGGAGCCTCAACCCTACGAGCAGTACTTC
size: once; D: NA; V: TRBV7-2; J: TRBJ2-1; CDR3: CASSFLAGNEQFF; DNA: TGTGCCAGCAGCTTCCTTGCGGGGAATGAGCAGTTCTTC
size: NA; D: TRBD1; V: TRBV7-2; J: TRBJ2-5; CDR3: CASSLAGGRGETQYF; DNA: TGTGCCAGCAGCTTAGCAGGGGGCAGAGGAGAGACCCAGTACTTC
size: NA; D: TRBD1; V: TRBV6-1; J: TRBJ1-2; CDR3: CASKQGAGNGYTF; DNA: TGTGCCAGCAAACAGGGGGCCGGGAATGGCTACACCTTC
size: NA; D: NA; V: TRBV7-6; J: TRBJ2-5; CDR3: CASSLGAPFQETQYF; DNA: TGTGCCAGCAGCTTAGGGGCACCTTTCCAAGAGACCCAGTACTTC
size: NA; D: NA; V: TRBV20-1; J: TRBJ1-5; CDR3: CSALPGSNQPQHF; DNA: TGCAGTGCGCTCCCAGGGAGCAATCAGCCCCAGCATTTT
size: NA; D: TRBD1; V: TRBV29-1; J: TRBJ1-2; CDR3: CSVVRDREFGHGYTF; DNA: TGCAGCGTTGTTCGGGACAGGGAATTCGGGCATGGCTACACCTTC
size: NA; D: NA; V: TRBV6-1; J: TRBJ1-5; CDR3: CASSDSPDGNQPQHF; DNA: TGTGCCAGCAGCGACAGCCCGGACGGCAATCAGCCCCAGCATTTT
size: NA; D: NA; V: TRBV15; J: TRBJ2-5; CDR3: CATSLARGETQYF; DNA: TGTGCCACTTCACTAGCGAGGGGGGAGACCCAGTACTTC
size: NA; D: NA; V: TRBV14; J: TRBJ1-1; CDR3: CASSQDLLNTEAFF; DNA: TGTGCCAGCAGCCAAGATCTGCTGAACACTGAAGCTTTCTTT
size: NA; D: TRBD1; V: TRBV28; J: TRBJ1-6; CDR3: CASILTGTQSPLHF; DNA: TGTGCCAGTATCCTGACAGGGACTCAGTCACCCCTCCACTTT
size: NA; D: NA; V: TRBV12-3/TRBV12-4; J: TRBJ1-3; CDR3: CASSQGSGNTIYF; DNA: TGTGCCAGCAGCCAGGGCTCTGGAAACACCATATATTTT
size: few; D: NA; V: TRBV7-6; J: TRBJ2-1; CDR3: CASSLGLQGGLEHEQFF; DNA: TGTGCCAGCAGCTTAGGTTTACAGGGAGGGTTGGAACATGAGCAGTTCTTC
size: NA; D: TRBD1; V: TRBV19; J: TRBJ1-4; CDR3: CASRIRTGEEKLFF; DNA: TGTGCCAGTAGAATCCGGACAGGGGAAGAAAAACTGTTTTTT
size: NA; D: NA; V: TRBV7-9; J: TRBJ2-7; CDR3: CASSQGESRYEQYF; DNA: TGTGCCAGCAGCCAAGGGGAGAGTCGCTACGAGCAGTACTTC
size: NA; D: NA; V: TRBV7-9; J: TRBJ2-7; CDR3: CATRGAGGHVNEQYF; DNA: TGTGCCACCCGCGGGGCAGGGGGACATGTTAACGAGCAGTACTTC
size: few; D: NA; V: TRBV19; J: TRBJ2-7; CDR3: CASSRDPPPYEQYF; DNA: TGTGCCAGTAGCAGGGACCCCCCGCCCTACGAGCAGTACTTC